A selection of T cell receptor beta chains follows, all from one sample in a study of T-cell memory formation after mild COVID-19. TCRdb reanalysed the 5' RACE reads using MiXCR and keeps one entry per CDR3 protein. The sample yields about 130,000 distinct CDR3 sequences, approximately 15% seen once. Sequencing was done on a sample of PBMCs or a T cell subset sorted from them (not recorded which). These receptor sequences come from a man between 18 and 35 years old who had mild COVID-19 (a few samples of this study predate the infection). Cell type and time point are not known. Both conserved end residues are part of each CDR3. A D gene is named only where the DNA matches it firmly. Not every row has a clone size; where given, it reads once, few, many or a size class.

j_gene: TRBJ1-4; abundance: .; v_gene: TRBV7-2; d_gene: .; CDR3aa: CASSLARDEKLFF; CDR3nt: TGTGCCAGCAGCTTAGCTCGGGATGAAAAACTGTTTTTT
j_gene: TRBJ2-7; abundance: .; v_gene: TRBV2; d_gene: .; CDR3aa: CASSDIRNEQYF; CDR3nt: TGTGCCAGCAGTGATATCCGAAACGAGCAGTACTTC
j_gene: TRBJ2-5; abundance: .; v_gene: TRBV20-1; d_gene: .; CDR3aa: CSVGSRRETQYF; CDR3nt: TGCAGTGTCGGGTCGCGGCGGGAGACCCAGTACTTC
j_gene: TRBJ2-1; abundance: few; v_gene: TRBV6-5; d_gene: .; CDR3aa: CASSRRFGAGNEQFF; CDR3nt: TGTGCCAGCAGCCGACGTTTCGGGGCGGGCAATGAGCAGTTCTTC
j_gene: TRBJ2-7; abundance: many; v_gene: TRBV10-3; d_gene: .; CDR3aa: CAISESAQVSSYEQYF; CDR3nt: TGTGCCATCAGTGAGTCGGCGCAGGTCAGCTCCTACGAGCAGTACTTC
j_gene: TRBJ1-5; abundance: .; v_gene: TRBV4-1; d_gene: .; CDR3aa: CASSRRSNQPQHF; CDR3nt: TGCGCCAGCAGCCGACGGTCAAATCAGCCCCAGCATTTT
j_gene: TRBJ2-2; abundance: .; v_gene: TRBV10-3; d_gene: TRBD2; CDR3aa: CATGGLAVQNTGELFF; CDR3nt: TGTGCCACAGGGGGACTAGCGGTCCAGAACACCGGGGAGCTGTTTTTT
j_gene: TRBJ1-5; abundance: .; v_gene: TRBV2; d_gene: .; CDR3aa: CASSYRQVRNQPQHF; CDR3nt: TGTGCCAGCAGCTATCGACAGGTTCGGAATCAGCCCCAGCATTTT
j_gene: TRBJ1-1; abundance: .; v_gene: TRBV3-1; d_gene: TRBD1; CDR3aa: CASSQEGQGVTEAFF; CDR3nt: TGTGCCAGCAGCCAAGAAGGACAGGGTGTCACTGAAGCTTTCTTT
j_gene: TRBJ2-1; abundance: .; v_gene: TRBV20-1; d_gene: TRBD1; CDR3aa: CSASPSRTGQFF; CDR3nt: TGCAGTGCTTCCCCATCAAGGACAGGGCAGTTCTTC
j_gene: TRBJ2-5; abundance: few; v_gene: TRBV25-1; d_gene: .; CDR3aa: CASGAAETQYF; CDR3nt: TGTGCCAGCGGGGCAGCGGAGACCCAGTACTTC
j_gene: TRBJ1-2; abundance: once; v_gene: TRBV7-9; d_gene: .; CDR3aa: CASSIETATRSGYTF; CDR3nt: TGTGCCAGCAGCATTGAGACGGCCACCAGAAGCGGCTACACCTTC
j_gene: TRBJ1-2; abundance: .; v_gene: TRBV28; d_gene: .; CDR3aa: CASSFATGKVYGYTF; CDR3nt: TGTGCCAGCAGTTTTGCAACAGGGAAGGTCTATGGATACACCTTC
j_gene: TRBJ1-1; abundance: once; v_gene: TRBV12-3/TRBV12-4; d_gene: .; CDR3aa: CASSFLGVTIEAFF; CDR3nt: TGTGCCAGCAGTTTCCTGGGTGTAACAATTGAAGCTTTCTTT
j_gene: TRBJ2-1; abundance: few; v_gene: TRBV3-1; d_gene: TRBD2; CDR3aa: CASSQRSVGSGLAGFEQFF; CDR3nt: TGTGCCAGCAGCCAACGAAGCGTCGGGAGCGGACTAGCGGGGTTTGAGCAGTTCTTC
j_gene: TRBJ2-3; abundance: few; v_gene: TRBV6-5; d_gene: .; CDR3aa: CASSYSVSGDTQYF; CDR3nt: TGTGCCAGCAGTTACTCCGTTTCTGGAGATACGCAGTATTTT
j_gene: TRBJ2-2; abundance: .; v_gene: TRBV7-2; d_gene: TRBD1; CDR3aa: CASSSSYRGIDTGELFF; CDR3nt: TGTGCCAGCAGCTCCAGCTACAGGGGTATCGACACCGGGGAGCTGTTTTTT
j_gene: TRBJ1-6; abundance: .; v_gene: TRBV20-1; d_gene: .; CDR3aa: CSAPPGQGHNSPLHF; CDR3nt: TGCAGTGCCCCTCCCGGGCAGGGCCATAATTCACCCCTCCACTTT
j_gene: TRBJ2-1; abundance: .; v_gene: TRBV18; d_gene: .; CDR3aa: CASSPPEPAYNEQFF; CDR3nt: TGTGCCAGCTCACCACCTGAGCCGGCCTACAATGAGCAGTTCTTC
j_gene: TRBJ1-4; abundance: many; v_gene: TRBV7-2; d_gene: TRBD1; CDR3aa: CASSRTGISPKLFF; CDR3nt: TGTGCCAGCAGCCGGACAGGGATTTCCCCAAAACTGTTTTTT
j_gene: TRBJ2-3; abundance: few; v_gene: TRBV5-1; d_gene: .; CDR3aa: CASEGGQGTDTQYF; CDR3nt: TGCGCCAGCGAGGGGGGCCAAGGCACAGATACGCAGTATTTT
j_gene: TRBJ2-1; abundance: few; v_gene: TRBV3-1; d_gene: .; CDR3aa: CASSQDLPVDEQFF; CDR3nt: TGTGCCAGCAGCCAAGATCTCCCAGTCGATGAGCAGTTCTTC
j_gene: TRBJ2-1; abundance: .; v_gene: TRBV7-2; d_gene: TRBD2; CDR3aa: CASSLATSGPYNEQFF; CDR3nt: TGTGCCAGCAGCTTAGCGACTAGCGGCCCTTACAATGAGCAGTTCTTC
j_gene: TRBJ1-2; abundance: .; v_gene: TRBV11-2; d_gene: TRBD1; CDR3aa: CASSPTGTGAFGYTF; CDR3nt: TGTGCCAGCAGCCCCACTGGGACAGGGGCCTTCGGCTACACCTTC
j_gene: TRBJ2-2; abundance: .; v_gene: TRBV9; d_gene: .; CDR3aa: CASSGSTPPAGELFF; CDR3nt: TGTGCCAGCTCGGGAAGTACCCCCCCTGCCGGGGAGCTGTTTTTT
j_gene: TRBJ2-2; abundance: few; v_gene: TRBV12-3/TRBV12-4; d_gene: .; CDR3aa: CASSPWGPPGELFF; CDR3nt: TGTGCCAGCAGCCCCTGGGGGCCACCCGGGGAGCTGTTTTTT
j_gene: TRBJ1-1; abundance: many; v_gene: TRBV12-3/TRBV12-4; d_gene: .; CDR3aa: CASKEGINTEAFF; CDR3nt: TGTGCCAGCAAGGAGGGGATTAACACTGAAGCTTTCTTT
j_gene: TRBJ1-1; abundance: once; v_gene: TRBV5-1; d_gene: .; CDR3aa: CASSPRGGSTEAFF; CDR3nt: TGCGCCAGCAGCCCGAGGGGGGGATCGACTGAAGCTTTCTTT
j_gene: TRBJ1-5; abundance: few; v_gene: TRBV4-2; d_gene: .; CDR3aa: CASSQDTGQGRNNQPQHF; CDR3nt: TGTGCCAGCAGCCAAGATACGGGGCAGGGGAGAAACAATCAGCCCCAGCATTTT
j_gene: TRBJ2-3; abundance: .; v_gene: TRBV7-8; d_gene: TRBD2; CDR3aa: CASSLGSGGGLSTDTQYF; CDR3nt: TGTGCCAGCAGCTTAGGTAGCGGGGGGGGACTTAGCACAGATACGCAGTATTTT
j_gene: TRBJ2-2; abundance: many; v_gene: TRBV6-5; d_gene: TRBD2; CDR3aa: CASSRNLAANTGELFF; CDR3nt: TGTGCCAGCAGCCGAAACCTAGCGGCGAACACCGGGGAGCTGTTTTTT
j_gene: TRBJ2-5; abundance: few; v_gene: TRBV12-3/TRBV12-4; d_gene: .; CDR3aa: CASTIGPDQETQYF; CDR3nt: TGTGCCAGCACCATTGGTCCGGACCAAGAGACCCAGTACTTC
j_gene: TRBJ1-4; abundance: few; v_gene: TRBV6-6; d_gene: .; CDR3aa: CASRNEKLFF; CDR3nt: TGTGCCAGCAGGAATGAAAAACTGTTTTTT
j_gene: TRBJ2-5; abundance: .; v_gene: TRBV4-2; d_gene: TRBD2; CDR3aa: CASSQETSSGVETQYF; CDR3nt: TGTGCCAGCAGCCAAGAGACGTCTAGCGGGGTTGAGACCCAGTACTTC
j_gene: TRBJ2-3; abundance: .; v_gene: TRBV7-2; d_gene: TRBD2; CDR3aa: CASSHRGGAGTDTQYF; CDR3nt: TGTGCCAGCAGCCACCGGGGGGGGGCTGGCACAGATACGCAGTATTTT
j_gene: TRBJ2-5; abundance: .; v_gene: TRBV6-6; d_gene: TRBD2; CDR3aa: CASSSPPSGAQETQYF; CDR3nt: TGTGCCAGCAGTTCCCCTCCCAGCGGGGCACAAGAGACCCAGTACTTC
j_gene: TRBJ1-4; abundance: .; v_gene: TRBV20-1; d_gene: .; CDR3aa: CSASYASREKLFF; CDR3nt: TGCAGTGCTAGTTACGCTTCCCGGGAAAAACTGTTTTTT
j_gene: TRBJ2-7; abundance: many; v_gene: TRBV5-1; d_gene: TRBD1; CDR3aa: CASSREPGQGLYEQYF; CDR3nt: TGCGCCAGCAGCCGAGAGCCGGGACAGGGGCTGTACGAGCAGTACTTC
j_gene: TRBJ2-1; abundance: few; v_gene: TRBV7-2; d_gene: .; CDR3aa: CASGRDPAIHEQFF; CDR3nt: TGTGCCAGCGGCAGGGATCCCGCGATTCATGAGCAGTTCTTC
j_gene: TRBJ2-2; abundance: few; v_gene: TRBV5-1; d_gene: .; CDR3aa: CASSWGTGELFF; CDR3nt: TGCGCCAGCAGCTGGGGTACCGGGGAGCTGTTTTTT
j_gene: TRBJ2-5; abundance: few; v_gene: TRBV5-1; d_gene: TRBD2; CDR3aa: CASSSQLAGAQETQYF; CDR3nt: TGCGCCAGCAGCTCTCAACTAGCGGGAGCCCAAGAGACCCAGTACTTC
j_gene: TRBJ2-6; abundance: .; v_gene: TRBV11-2; d_gene: .; CDR3aa: CASSQGPGVLTF; CDR3nt: TGTGCCAGCAGCCAGGGGCCGGGGGTCCTGACTTTC
j_gene: TRBJ2-2; abundance: few; v_gene: TRBV6-5; d_gene: .; CDR3aa: CASSSGRRNTGELFF; CDR3nt: TGTGCCAGCAGTTCGGGACGGAGGAACACCGGGGAGCTGTTTTTT
j_gene: TRBJ1-5; abundance: .; v_gene: TRBV2; d_gene: .; CDR3aa: CASSDRPQPQHF; CDR3nt: TGTGCCAGCAGTGACCGACCTCAGCCCCAGCATTTT
j_gene: TRBJ1-5; abundance: few; v_gene: TRBV7-2; d_gene: .; CDR3aa: CASSFAGNGNQPQHF; CDR3nt: TGTGCCAGCAGCTTTGCGGGGAACGGCAATCAGCCCCAGCATTTT
j_gene: TRBJ1-2; abundance: .; v_gene: TRBV7-6; d_gene: .; CDR3aa: CASSQFEGGSGGYTF; CDR3nt: TGTGCCAGCAGCCAATTCGAGGGGGGGTCTGGCGGCTACACCTTC
j_gene: TRBJ2-5; abundance: .; v_gene: TRBV6-2/TRBV6-3; d_gene: .; CDR3aa: CAGKERGGETQYF; CDR3nt: TGTGCCGGGAAGGAGAGGGGCGGAGAGACCCAGTACTTC
j_gene: TRBJ2-7; abundance: medium-sized; v_gene: TRBV5-1; d_gene: .; CDR3aa: CASSLGPASSYEQYF; CDR3nt: TGCGCCAGCAGCTTAGGACCGGCAAGCTCCTACGAGCAGTACTTC
j_gene: TRBJ1-2; abundance: few; v_gene: TRBV6-2/TRBV6-3; d_gene: .; CDR3aa: CASRPSGTTNYGYTF; CDR3nt: TGTGCCAGCAGACCCTCCGGGACAACTAACTATGGCTACACCTTC
j_gene: TRBJ2-1; abundance: many; v_gene: TRBV12-3/TRBV12-4; d_gene: .; CDR3aa: CASSRDRGFRYNEQFF; CDR3nt: TGTGCCAGCAGTCGGGACCGCGGCTTTCGTTACAATGAGCAGTTCTTC
j_gene: TRBJ2-2; abundance: few; v_gene: TRBV12-5; d_gene: .; CDR3aa: CASAPPATGNTGELFF; CDR3nt: TGTGCTAGTGCTCCCCCCGCGACAGGGAACACCGGGGAGCTGTTTTTT
j_gene: TRBJ1-5; abundance: .; v_gene: TRBV7-8; d_gene: .; CDR3aa: CASSLAQDQPQHF; CDR3nt: TGTGCCAGCAGCTTGGCACAAGATCAGCCCCAGCATTTT
j_gene: TRBJ2-3; abundance: .; v_gene: TRBV30; d_gene: TRBD1; CDR3aa: CAWGTGVTDTQYF; CDR3nt: TGTGCCTGGGGGACAGGGGTCACAGATACGCAGTATTTT
j_gene: TRBJ2-3; abundance: few; v_gene: TRBV2; d_gene: .; CDR3aa: CASSEGANVDTQYF; CDR3nt: TGTGCCAGCAGTGAAGGTGCCAACGTCGATACGCAGTATTTT
j_gene: TRBJ1-5; abundance: few; v_gene: TRBV19; d_gene: .; CDR3aa: CASSISGSQPQHF; CDR3nt: TGTGCCAGTAGTATTTCCGGGAGTCAGCCCCAGCATTTT
j_gene: TRBJ1-4; abundance: .; v_gene: TRBV23-1; d_gene: .; CDR3aa: CASSQCVCNEKLFF; CDR3nt: TGCGCCAGCAGTCAATGTGTCTGTAATGAAAAACTGTTTTTT
j_gene: TRBJ1-1; abundance: .; v_gene: TRBV7-2; d_gene: .; CDR3aa: CASSLAGKEAFF; CDR3nt: TGTGCCAGCAGCTTAGCGGGAAAGGAAGCTTTCTTT
j_gene: TRBJ2-2; abundance: few; v_gene: TRBV7-2; d_gene: TRBD2; CDR3aa: CASSLASSSGWAGELFF; CDR3nt: TGTGCCAGCAGCTTAGCGTCGTCTAGCGGGTGGGCCGGGGAGCTGTTTTTT